The next 9 T cell receptor beta chains were all read from a single sample in a study of blood T cell repertoires in COVID-19. The protocol was immunoSEQ multiplex PCR, while the TCRdb copy is restricted to in-frame clones and leaves out a portion. The sample contains 200,000 to 250,000 clones, around 90% of which appear only once. Input material: PBMCs or T cells enriched from blood (not recorded which). All receptors derive from a woman between 45 and 60 years old who had recovered from COVID-19.

The chain carries TRBV28 and TRBJ2-1, with 8 positions matching TRBD2. V was pared by 6 bases and J by 0 bases, with 7 bases of the junction left unmatched. The CDR3 is 16 amino acids. CDR1 and CDR2 from the germline V gene are MDHEN and SYDVKM. The CDR3, as DNA: TGTGCCAGCAGGTATAGCGGGACCCACTCCTACAATGAGCAGTTCTTC. This codes for CASRYSGTHSYNEQFF.

The genes are TRBV28 and TRBJ2-7; tentatively, D is TRBD1 or TRBD2 (9 bases each). There are 16 residues in the CDR3. Between the trimmed V and J ends, which lost 6 bases and 3 bases, there was a span of 21 bases. CDR1 and CDR2 from the germline V gene are MDHEN and SYDVKM. CDR3 in amino acids: CASRTGGASGDYEQYF. CDR3 nucleotide sequence: TGTGCCAGCAGGACAGGGGGTGCTAGCGGGGACTACGAGCAGTACTTC.

V usage is TRBV6-2 or TRBV6-3 and J usage is TRBJ2-7; weak D call: TRBD1 (6 bases). Germline CDR1 and CDR2: MNHEY and SVGEGT. Trimming cost V 6 bases and J 2 bases, with 14 bases left between them. The CDR3 totals 14 residues. The CDR3 nucleotides read TGTGCCAGCAGCAAAGGACAGAAACCCTACGAGCAGTACTTC. It specifies CASSKGQKPYEQYF.

The chain links TRBV7-2 to TRBJ2-7, with 15 bases that match TRBD2. V gave up 3 bases and J gave up 3 bases; unmatched junction bases: 6. CDR1 and CDR2 from the germline V gene are SGHTA and FQGNSA. The CDR3 is 17 residues long. The CDR3 spells CASSFLRTSGRGYEQYF. The CDR3 DNA follows: TGTGCCAGCAGCTTTTTACGGACTAGCGGGAGGGGCTACGAGCAGTACTTC.

V gene TRBV15 combines with J gene TRBJ2-1; possibly TRBD1 for D (8 bases). Between the trimmed V and J ends, which lost 9 bases and 5 bases, there was a span of 23 bases. The CDR3 consists of 16 residues. Germline-derived CDR1 and CDR2 are LNHNV and YYDKDF (reference sequence). CDR3 DNA sequence: TGTGCCACAGGGAGGGGCCCGGGACAGGTCCACAATGAGCAGTTCTTC. This sequence encodes CATGRGPGQVHNEQFF.

In its sample, this clone was seen once. The chain couples TRBV11-2 to TRBJ2-5; D is uncertain. Germline lookup yields CDR1 SGHAT and CDR2 FQNNGV. The V end lost 2 bases, the J end lost 4 bases, and 5 bases lay between the germline ends. The CDR3 consists of 12 residues. CDR3 sequence: CASSLSVETQYF. The CDR3 DNA is TGTGCCAGCAGCTTATCTGTAGAGACCCAGTACTTC.

The chain is built from TRBV1 and TRBJ2-1; the table's D call of TRBD2 was not tested on the DNA. TRBV1 constitutes a pseudogene. The CDR3 is made up of 16 amino acids. The CDR3 sequence is CTSSQELAGPPGEQFF. DNA of the CDR3: TGCACCAGCAGCCAAGAACTAGCGGGACCACCTGGTGAGCAGTTCTTC.

The rearrangement joins TRBV5-1 to TRBJ2-5; 7 nucleotides align to TRBD2. CDR3 length equals 14 residues. Unmatched junction bases numbered 3, after V lost 1 base and J lost 3 bases. CDR1 is SGHRS and CDR2 is YFSETQ in the germline V gene. The CDR3 loop reads CASSLSGGEETQYF. CDR3 DNA: TGCGCCAGCAGCTTGAGTGGGGGGGAAGAGACCCAGTACTTC. Based on the CDR3 plus reference TRBV5-1 and TRBJ2-5, the full variable domain is KAGVTQTPRYLIKTRGQQVTLSCSPISGHRSVSWYQQTPGQGLQFLFEYFSETQRNKGNFPGRFSGRQFSNSRSEMNVSTLELGDSALYLCASSLSGGEETQYFGPGTRLLVL.

The chain joins TRBV2 to TRBJ1-1; D gene uncertain. CDR1 is SNHLY and CDR2 is FYNNEI in the germline V gene. V dropped 3 bases and J dropped 0 bases, with 8 bases sitting between them. This CDR3 spans 14 amino acids. The CDR3 DNA is TGTGCCAGCAGTGATGGAGGAATGAACACTGAAGCTTTCTTT. Translating it yields CASSDGGMNTEAFF. Together with reference TRBV2 and TRBJ1-1, the CDR3 gives the full variable domain: EPEVTQTPSHQVTQMGQEVILRCVPISNHLYFYWYRQILGQKVEFLVSFYNNEISEKSEIFDDQFSVERPDGSNFTLKIRSTKLEDSAMYFCASSDGGMNTEAFFGQGTRLTVV.